The entry that follows covers one T cell receptor beta chain sequence. Peripheral blood CD8+ and CD4+ T cells were profiled by TCR beta sequencing. Random hexamers were used to reverse transcribe roughly 0.45 to 1 ug of RNA. Each CDR3 protein is one row after TCRdb ran MiXCR on the immunoSEQ multiplex PCR reads. Here the sample spans about 440,000 distinct CDR3 sequences, more than 80% being singletons. These data are taken from a study of CD8 T cells in Susac syndrome. CDR1 GTSNPN and CDR2 SVGIG come from the germline V gene (reference sequence). This CDR3 comprises 12 residues. Trimming stripped 7 bases from V and 5 bases from J, with 14 bases between.

The V gene is TRBV30, the J gene TRBJ1-1; no firm D call. The clonotype originates from a human donor with multiple sclerosis. The specimen sequenced was CD8+ T cells from PBMCs. CDR3 loop: CASLRRETEAFF. The DNA of the CDR3 is TGTGCCTCTCTTCGGAGGGAGACTGAAGCTTTCTTT.